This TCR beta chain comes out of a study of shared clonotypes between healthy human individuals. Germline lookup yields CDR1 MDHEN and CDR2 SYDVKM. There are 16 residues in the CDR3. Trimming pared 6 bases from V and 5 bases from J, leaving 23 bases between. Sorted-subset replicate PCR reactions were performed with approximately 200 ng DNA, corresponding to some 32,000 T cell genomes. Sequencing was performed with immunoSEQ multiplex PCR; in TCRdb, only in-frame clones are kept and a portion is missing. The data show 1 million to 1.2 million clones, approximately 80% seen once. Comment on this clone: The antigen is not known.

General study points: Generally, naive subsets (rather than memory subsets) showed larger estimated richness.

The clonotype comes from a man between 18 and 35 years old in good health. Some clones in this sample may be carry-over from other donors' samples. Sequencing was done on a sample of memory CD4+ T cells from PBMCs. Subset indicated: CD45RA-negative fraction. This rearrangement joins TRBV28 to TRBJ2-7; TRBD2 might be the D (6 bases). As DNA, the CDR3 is TGTGCCAGCAGCCCCGGAGGTGGGGAGGCGGTCAACGAGCAGTACTTC. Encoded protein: CASSPGGGEAVNEQYF. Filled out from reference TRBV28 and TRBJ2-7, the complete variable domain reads DVKVTQSSRYLVKRTGEKVFLECVQDMDHENMFWYRQDPGLGLRLIYFSYDVKMKEKGDIPEGYSVSREKKERFSLILESASTNQTSMYLCASSPGGGEAVNEQYFGPGTRLTVT.